Shown below are 23 T cell receptor beta chains from a single sample sequenced in a study of CD8 T cells in Susac syndrome. RNA in amounts of 0.5 to 1 ug was reverse transcribed with random hexamers. TCRdb redid the calling of the immunoSEQ multiplex PCR reads with MiXCR, one entry per CDR3 protein. This table holds about 69,000 distinct CDR3 sequences, around nine tenths found once. Sequenced input: CD8+ T cells from PBMCs. Receptor source: a human donor with multiple sclerosis.

V usage is TRBV11-2 and J usage is TRBJ2-2; D is possibly TRBD2 (5 bases). The germline CDR1 and CDR2 sequences are SGHAT and FQNNGV. The length of the CDR3 is 17 residues. The V gene lost 8 bases and the J gene lost 3 bases, with 22 bases spanning the gap. The CDR3 is CASSSHLGLADTGELFF. The CDR3 nucleotides are TGTGCCAGCTCATCTCATCTAGGGCTAGCTGACACCGGGGAGCTGTTTTTT.

The V and J genes are TRBV5-1 and TRBJ1-2; the D gene is possibly TRBD1 (5 bases). This CDR3 contains 14 residues. V was shortened by 0 bases and J by 6 bases, with 12 bases between the two germline ends. Germline loops: CDR1 SGHRS, CDR2 YFSETQ. CDR3 region: CASSLVPEQDGYTF. CDR3 DNA: TGCGCCAGCAGCTTGGTTCCGGAACAGGATGGCTACACCTTC.

The rearrangement joins TRBV30 to TRBJ2-3, with 8 bases fitting TRBD1. V trimming: 4 bases; J trimming: 3 bases; junction bases outside the gene matches: 9. This CDR3 contains 15 residues. In germline, CDR1 is GTSNPN, CDR2 SVGIG (reference sequence). In nucleotides, the CDR3 is TGTGCCTGGAAAGTCCCAGGGGGCCCAACAGATACGCAGTATTTT. Translating it yields CAWKVPGGPTDTQYF.

The chain employs TRBV6-1 and TRBJ2-2; TRBD2 matches 8 bases. CDR3 length equals 21 residues. V was pared by 7 bases and J by 1 base, with 23 bases of the junction left unmatched. Germline loops: CDR1 MNHNS, CDR2 SASEGT. The CDR3 DNA is TGTGCCAGCAAATTCCTTGGCGGTAACTTCCCGGGACTAGTGAACACCGGGGAGCTGTTTTTT. Translated, it gives CASKFLGGNFPGLVNTGELFF.

The chain is built from TRBV27 and TRBJ1-2; the D is unclear. Deletions cut 2 bases from V and 2 bases from J, with 12 bases between. The CDR3 covers 15 residues. The germline V gene encodes CDR1 MNHEY and CDR2 SMNVEV (reference sequence). In DNA form, the CDR3 reads TGTGCCAGCAGTTTAATGGCCCTCCCCAACTATGGCTACACCTTC. Translating gives CASSLMALPNYGYTF.

The gene calls are TRBV20-1 and TRBJ2-2; D is ambiguous. CDR1 and CDR2 (germline): DFQATT, SNEGSKA (reference sequence). Between the trimmed V and J ends, which lost 7 bases and 6 bases, there was a span of 12 bases. This CDR3 contains 12 residues. The CDR3 nucleotides read TGCAGTGGTGAGGCTCTAGCCGGGGAGCTGTTTTTT. This encodes CSGEALAGELFF.

The chain employs TRBV27 and TRBJ1-1, with unresolved D. CDR3 length equals 14 residues. Trimming removed 6 bases from V and 1 base from J, with 12 bases in between. The germline CDR1 and CDR2 sequences are MNHEY and SMNVEV (reference sequence). Here the CDR3 DNA reads TGTGCCAGCAGCTCCTTGGATTGGAACACTGAAGCTTTCTTT. It specifies CASSSLDWNTEAFF.

CDR3 nucleotides: TGTGCCAGTAGTATAGGTCTCCTATACGGGAATGAGCAGTTCTTC. It codes for CASSIGLLYGNEQFF. The J gene is TRBJ2-1, the V gene TRBV19, with unresolved D. Germline CDR1 LNHDA, CDR2 SQIVND (reference sequence). CDR3 length: 15 residues. The V and J ends lost 1 base and 7 bases respectively, with 14 bases between them.

The V gene is TRBV6-1, the J gene TRBJ2-7, with D possibly being TRBD1 (5 bases). Germline lookup yields CDR1 MNHNS and CDR2 SASEGT. The CDR3 has 15 residues. Trimming cost V 8 bases and J 1 base, with 18 bases left between them. The CDR3, as DNA: TGTGCCAGCCACAAGGACAACTCCCCTTCCTACGAGCAGTACTTC. Translation: CASHKDNSPSYEQYF.

The V gene is TRBV27, the J gene TRBJ2-3, with unresolved D. From germline, CDR1 is MNHEY and CDR2 SMNVEV (reference sequence). V lost 4 bases, J lost 3 bases, and 8 bases lay in between. This CDR3 region has 13 residues. Here the CDR3 DNA reads TGTGCCAGCAGTTCGGTAGCAACAGATACGCAGTATTTT. Translating gives CASSSVATDTQYF.

The gene calls are TRBV2 and TRBJ2-2; the D is unclear. The germline CDR1 and CDR2 sequences are SNHLY and FYNNEI. The V end was cut by 4 bases, the J end by 0 bases, with 12 bases between. The CDR3 loop spans 16 amino acids. The CDR3 sequence: CASSVRRLANTGELFF. CDR3 coding DNA: TGTGCCAGCAGTGTTAGGCGGTTAGCGAACACCGGGGAGCTGTTTTTT.

V is TRBV20-1 and J is TRBJ2-7; 15 bases are a match to TRBD2. J was trimmed by 0 bases and V by 8 bases; bases with no gene match: 11. There are 17 residues in the CDR3. The germline CDR1 and CDR2 sequences are DFQATT and SNEGSKA (reference sequence). CDR3 region: CSPRTSGRAFSSYEQYF. CDR3 in DNA: TGCAGTCCTCGGACTAGCGGGAGGGCTTTTAGCTCCTACGAGCAGTACTTC.

V is TRBV29-1 and J is TRBJ1-2; no firm D call. Germline V gene data show CDR1 as SQVTM and CDR2 as ANQGSEA. V was trimmed by 6 bases and J by 0 bases, leaving 14 bases between them. This CDR3 comprises 14 residues. This CDR3 reads CSVLVPGANYGYTF. CDR3 bases: TGCAGCGTCCTAGTGCCCGGCGCTAACTATGGCTACACCTTC. Together with reference TRBV29-1 and TRBJ1-2, the CDR3 gives the full variable domain: SAVISQKPSRDICQRGTSLTIQCQVDSQVTMMFWYRQQPGQSLTLIATANQGSEATYESGFVIDKFPISRPNLTFSTLTVSNMSPEDSSIYLCSVLVPGANYGYTFGSGTRLTVV.

This clonotype was detected once. The chain combines TRBV5-1 with TRBJ1-1; D unresolved. Germline V gene data show CDR1 as SGHRS and CDR2 as YFSETQ. This CDR3 region has 12 residues. With 3 bases removed from V and 9 bases from J, the gap between germline ends came to 12 bases. The CDR3 nucleotides read TGCGCCAGCAGCTATAGTCATGGAAAAGCTTTCTTT. It specifies CASSYSHGKAFF.

The chain combines TRBV9 with TRBJ1-1, with TRBD1 as a possible D gene (5 bases). The CDR3 has 15 amino acids. CDR1 and CDR2 from the germline V gene are SGDLS and YYNGEE. Between the trimmed V and J ends, which lost 0 bases and 2 bases, there was a span of 11 bases. DNA of the CDR3: TGTGCCAGCAGCGTAGGGGTAGGGGTTAACACTGAAGCTTTCTTT. Its translation: CASSVGVGVNTEAFF.

The chain recombines TRBV27 with TRBJ2-5; 8 nucleotides line up with TRBD1. Trimming took 4 bases from V and 4 from J; bases not matched to a gene: 5. The V gene's germline CDR1 is MNHEY and CDR2 SMNVEV (reference sequence). The CDR3 is 14 residues long. CDR3 protein: CASSSGDRPETQYF. The CDR3 coding sequence is TGTGCCAGCAGTTCCGGGGACAGGCCAGAGACCCAGTACTTC.

V is TRBV2 and J is TRBJ2-7; maybe TRBD2 (5 bases). V was clipped by 7 bases and J by 4 bases, with 11 bases between them. The germline V gene has CDR1 SNHLY and CDR2 FYNNEI. The CDR3 consists of 12 residues. CDR3 in amino acids: CASIRRFYEQYF. CDR3 DNA: TGTGCCAGCATTAGGAGGTTTTACGAGCAGTACTTC.

V usage is TRBV6-5 and J usage is TRBJ1-1; D gene ambiguous. The ends were cut back, 4 bases at V and 1 base at J, with 4 bases in the middle. This CDR3 comprises 12 residues. Germline CDR1 and CDR2: MNHEY and SVGAGI. The CDR3: CASSSGNTEAFF. The CDR3 coding sequence is TGTGCCAGCAGTTCAGGGAACACTGAAGCTTTCTTT.

CDR3 amino acids: CASSQGAGETQYF. The CDR3 DNA sequence: TGCGCCAGCAGCCAAGGGGCGGGTGAGACCCAGTACTTC. The chain combines TRBV4-3 with TRBJ2-5, with D possibly TRBD2 on 5 matching bases. Germline V gene data show CDR1 as LGHNA and CDR2 as YSLEER. Trimming took off 1 base at V and 5 bases at J, with 8 bases between the two ends. There are 13 residues in the CDR3.

The chain carries TRBV6-1 and TRBJ2-1, with D unresolved. The length of the CDR3 is 11 residues. Per germline, CDR1 MNHNS and CDR2 SASEGT. CDR3 region: CVRGSYNEQFF. The DNA of the CDR3 is TGTGTGAGAGGCTCCTACAATGAGCAGTTCTTC.

The chain carries TRBV11-2 and TRBJ2-5; 12 positions agree with TRBD2. The trim removed 2 bases at V and 4 bases at J, leaving 2 bases unmatched. Germline V gene data show CDR1 as SGHAT and CDR2 as FQNNGV. CDR3 length equals 15 residues. The chain's CDR3 is CASSLWTSGTETQYF. CDR3 in DNA: TGTGCCAGCAGCTTATGGACTAGCGGGACAGAGACCCAGTACTTC.

This rearrangement joins TRBV7-2 to TRBJ2-1, with 7 bases identical to TRBD2. The CDR3 contains 15 residues. The V gene end was trimmed by 3 bases and the J gene end by 2 bases; junction bases not matched to a gene: 4. Germline V gives CDR1 SGHTA, CDR2 FQGNSA. This CDR3 is CASSLGGGAYNEQFF. CDR3 nucleotides: TGTGCCAGCAGCTTGGGCGGGGGAGCCTACAATGAGCAGTTCTTC.

This chain links TRBV11-3 with TRBJ2-3; 14 nucleotides match TRBD2. The V gene's germline CDR1 is SGHNT and CDR2 YENEEA. After removal of 8 bases from V and 3 bases from J, the junction contained 1 base not matched to a gene. The CDR3 consists of 14 residues. CDR3 coding DNA: TGTGCCAGCGGGACTAGCGGGGGAACAGATACGCAGTATTTT. Translated, it gives CASGTSGGTDTQYF.